One T cell receptor beta chain is described in this entry. The count of this clone is one. Its antigen remains undetermined. Base qualities are not provided; no much larger clone lies one nucleotide away. What this sample's treatment or condition label stands for: randomized to nivolumab then ipilimumab (arm A) or the reverse (arm B). Prior DNA-damaging chemotherapy had not been received by any trial patient. Live CD3+CD8+ cells negative for CD19 and CD56 were sorted from thawed PBMCs on a FACS Aria II flow cytometer. Samples came from patients with melanoma in CheckMate 064, a randomized, open-label phase II trial of sequential checkpoint blockade. Peripheral blood mononuclear cells were obtained through leukapheresis, purified using Ficoll-Paque, and frozen in human serum containing around 10% DMSO. Right after sorting, the blood CD3+CD8+ cells were verified to be >98% pure, and DNA extraction followed.

The data are from a study of sequential checkpoint blockade in melanoma (dated by TCRdb to the late 2010s). About the investigation overall: Patients were assigned by 1:1 randomization to either first-line nivolumab followed by ipilimumab (arm A) or ipilimumab followed by nivolumab (arm B). Maintenance nivolumab was given following each of the two trial sequences. Overall study outcomes, separate from this receptor: The model for predicting response that combines TCR metrics with mutation burden needs to be validated in larger, independent patient cohorts.

The immunoSEQ Assay was used to immunosequence TCRbeta CDR3 regions from genomic DNA. Before high-throughput sequencing, the genomic DNA was amplified using bias-controlled multiplex PCR. As for the authors' bioinformatics: To quantify the absolute abundance of each unique TCRbeta CDR3 region, the sequences were collapsed and filtered. Clonality, defined as 1 minus Pielou's evenness, was calculated using only productive rearrangements. Clones with significantly greater frequencies in on-treatment versus baseline samples were identified using a previously published method. This immuneACCESS table, as held by TCRdb, lists in-frame sequences with V and J called but not all clones. Of the missing ones, under half trace to an unresolved V gene in checked studies; the others have no known cause. V and J calls and clone size come straight from that table; D and trimming were deduced from the DNA. The sample table holds about 5,300 clones, of which approximately 82% were seen once. The top ten clones comprise 56% of the sample.

Cut back by 7 bases and 4 bases, the V and J ends lie 7 bases apart. The CDR3 covers 11 residues, taking in both the cysteine and the phenylalanine. The only DNA kept is the CDR3, 33 bases in frame from the first base. CDR1 and CDR2 are read off the germline V gene as MNHEY and SVGAGI. The sample in question was CD8+ T cells sorted from blood (inferred from file names), obtained from a patient given nivolumab and ipilimumab in sequence. This clonotype originated in a human donor with melanoma. Rearrangement joined TRBV6-5 to TRBJ1-2; TRBD1 is perhaps the D gene, given 5 matching bases. The CDR3 reads CASTTGYGYTF. The nucleotides are TGTGCCAGCACAACAGGCTATGGCTACACCTTC.